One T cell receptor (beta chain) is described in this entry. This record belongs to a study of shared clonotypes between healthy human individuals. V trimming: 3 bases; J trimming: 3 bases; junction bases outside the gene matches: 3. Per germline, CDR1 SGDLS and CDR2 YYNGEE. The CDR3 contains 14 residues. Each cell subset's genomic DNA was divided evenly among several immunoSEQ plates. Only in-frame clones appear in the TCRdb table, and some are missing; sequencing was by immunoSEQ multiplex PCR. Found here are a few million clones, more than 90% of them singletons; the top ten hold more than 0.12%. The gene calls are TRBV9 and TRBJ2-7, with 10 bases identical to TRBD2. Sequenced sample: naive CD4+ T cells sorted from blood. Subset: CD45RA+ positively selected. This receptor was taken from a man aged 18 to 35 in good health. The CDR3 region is CASSGIAGGYEQYF. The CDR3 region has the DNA TGTGCCAGCAGCGGCATAGCGGGGGGCTACGAGCAGTACTTC.